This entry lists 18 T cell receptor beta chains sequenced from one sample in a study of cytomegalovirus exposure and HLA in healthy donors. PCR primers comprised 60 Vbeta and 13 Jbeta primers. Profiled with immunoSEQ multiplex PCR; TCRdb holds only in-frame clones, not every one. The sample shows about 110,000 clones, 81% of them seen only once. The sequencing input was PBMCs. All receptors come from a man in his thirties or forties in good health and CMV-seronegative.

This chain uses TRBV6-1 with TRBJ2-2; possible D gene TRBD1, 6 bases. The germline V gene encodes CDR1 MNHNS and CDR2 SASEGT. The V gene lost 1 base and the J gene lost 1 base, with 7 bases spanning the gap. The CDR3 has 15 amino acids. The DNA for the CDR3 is TGTGCCAGCAGTGAAGAGACAGGGAACACCGGGGAGCTGTTTTTT. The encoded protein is CASSEETGNTGELFF.

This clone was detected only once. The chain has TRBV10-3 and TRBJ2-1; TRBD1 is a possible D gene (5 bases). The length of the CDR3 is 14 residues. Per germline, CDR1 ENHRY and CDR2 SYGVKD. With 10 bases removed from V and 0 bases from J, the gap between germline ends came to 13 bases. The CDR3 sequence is CATGAGYSYNEQFF. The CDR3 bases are TGTGCCACTGGGGCCGGGTACTCCTACAATGAGCAGTTCTTC.

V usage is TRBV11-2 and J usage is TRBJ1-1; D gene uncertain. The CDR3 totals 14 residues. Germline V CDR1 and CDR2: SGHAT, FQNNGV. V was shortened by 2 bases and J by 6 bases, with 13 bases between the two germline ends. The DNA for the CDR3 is TGTGCCAGCAGCTTACTTCAAGTAGTCCCTGAAGCTTTCTTT. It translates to CASSLLQVVPEAFF.

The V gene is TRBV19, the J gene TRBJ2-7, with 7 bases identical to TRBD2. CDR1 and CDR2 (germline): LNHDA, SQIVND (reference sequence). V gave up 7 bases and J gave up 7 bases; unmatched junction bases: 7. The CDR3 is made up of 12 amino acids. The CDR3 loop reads CASMGPGLEQYF. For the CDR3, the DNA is TGTGCCAGTATGGGGCCGGGACTAGAGCAGTACTTC.

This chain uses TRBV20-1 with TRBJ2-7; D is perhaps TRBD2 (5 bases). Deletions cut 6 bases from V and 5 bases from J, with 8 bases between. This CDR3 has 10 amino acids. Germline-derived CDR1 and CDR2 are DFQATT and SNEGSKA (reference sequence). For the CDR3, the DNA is TGCAGTGCACGGGGAGACGAGCAGTACTTC. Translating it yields CSARGDEQYF.

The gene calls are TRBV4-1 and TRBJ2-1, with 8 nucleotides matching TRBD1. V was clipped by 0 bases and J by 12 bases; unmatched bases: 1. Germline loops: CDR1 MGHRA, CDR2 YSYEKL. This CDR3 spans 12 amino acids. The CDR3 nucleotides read TGCGCCAGCAGCCAAGACGGACAGGGGCAGTTCTTC. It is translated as CASSQDGQGQFF.

The CDR3 coding sequence is TGTGCTAGTGGTTTGGTACTTGGCACTGAAGCTTTCTTT. Amino acids: CASGLVLGTEAFF. V usage is TRBV12-5 and J usage is TRBJ1-1, with D uncertain. Per germline, CDR1 LGHNT and CDR2 FRNRAP. This CDR3 region has 13 residues. V was pared by 0 bases and J by 4 bases, with 6 bases between.

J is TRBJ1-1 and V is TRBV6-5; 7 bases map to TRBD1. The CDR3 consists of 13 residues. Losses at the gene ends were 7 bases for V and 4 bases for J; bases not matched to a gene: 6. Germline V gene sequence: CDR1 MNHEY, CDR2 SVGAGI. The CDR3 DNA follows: TGTGCCAGCACCCAGGGGGTTCGCACTGAAGCTTTCTTT. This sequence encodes CASTQGVRTEAFF.

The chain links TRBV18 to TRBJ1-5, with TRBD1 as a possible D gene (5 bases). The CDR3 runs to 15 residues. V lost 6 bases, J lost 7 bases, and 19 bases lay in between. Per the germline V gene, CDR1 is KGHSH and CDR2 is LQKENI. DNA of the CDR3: TGTGCCAGCTCGCCGCAAGGGGCGACCGGACAGCCCCAGCATTTT. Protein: CASSPQGATGQPQHF. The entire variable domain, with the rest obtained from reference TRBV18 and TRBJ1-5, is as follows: NAGVMQNPRHLVRRRGQEARLRCSPMKGHSHVYWYRQLPEEGLKFMVYLQKENIIDESGMPKERFSAEFPKEGPSILRIQQVVRGDSAAYFCASSPQGATGQPQHFGDGTRLSIL.

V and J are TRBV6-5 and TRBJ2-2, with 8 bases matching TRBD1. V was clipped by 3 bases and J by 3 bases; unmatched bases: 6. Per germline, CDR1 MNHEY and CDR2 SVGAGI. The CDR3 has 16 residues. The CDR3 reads CASSYPRGRDTGELFF. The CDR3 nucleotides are TGTGCCAGCAGTTATCCCAGGGGGCGGGACACCGGGGAGCTGTTTTTT.

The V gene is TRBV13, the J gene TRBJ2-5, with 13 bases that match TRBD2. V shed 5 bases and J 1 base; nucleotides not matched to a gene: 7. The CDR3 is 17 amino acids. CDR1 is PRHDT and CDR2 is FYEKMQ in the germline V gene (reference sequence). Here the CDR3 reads CASSRGLAGDLQETQYF. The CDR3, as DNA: TGTGCCAGCAGCCGTGGACTAGCGGGGGATCTCCAAGAGACCCAGTACTTC.

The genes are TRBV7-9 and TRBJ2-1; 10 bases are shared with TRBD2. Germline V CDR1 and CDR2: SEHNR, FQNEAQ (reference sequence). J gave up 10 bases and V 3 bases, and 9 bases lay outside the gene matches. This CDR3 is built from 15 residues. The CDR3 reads CASSFLAGARGEQFF. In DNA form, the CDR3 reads TGTGCCAGCAGCTTCCTAGCGGGGGCCCGCGGGGAGCAGTTCTTC.

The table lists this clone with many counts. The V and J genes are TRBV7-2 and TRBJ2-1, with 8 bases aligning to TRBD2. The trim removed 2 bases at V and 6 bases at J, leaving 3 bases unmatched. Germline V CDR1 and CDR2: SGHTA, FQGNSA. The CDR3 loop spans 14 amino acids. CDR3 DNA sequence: TGTGCCAGCAGCTTACGACTAGCGACCAATGAGCAGTTCTTC. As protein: CASSLRLATNEQFF.

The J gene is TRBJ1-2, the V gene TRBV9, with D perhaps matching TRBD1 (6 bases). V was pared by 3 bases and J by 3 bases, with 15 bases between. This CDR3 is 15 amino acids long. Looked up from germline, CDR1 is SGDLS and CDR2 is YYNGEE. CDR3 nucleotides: TGTGCCAGCAGCGCACCCGCCTCAGGGGACTATGGCTACACCTTC. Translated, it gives CASSAPASGDYGYTF.

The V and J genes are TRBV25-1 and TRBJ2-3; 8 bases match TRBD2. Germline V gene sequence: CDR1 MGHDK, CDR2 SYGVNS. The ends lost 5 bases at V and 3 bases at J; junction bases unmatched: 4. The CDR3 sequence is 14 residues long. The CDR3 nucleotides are TGTGCCAGCAGTAGAAGCGGGAGAACAGATACGCAGTATTTT. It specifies CASSRSGRTDTQYF. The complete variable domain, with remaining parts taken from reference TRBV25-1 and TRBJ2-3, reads EADIYQTPRYLVIGTGKKITLECSQTMGHDKMYWYQQDPGMELHLIHYSYGVNSTEKGDLSSESTVSRIRTEHFPLTLESARPSHTSQYLCASSRSGRTDTQYFGPGTRLTVL.

The CDR3: CASTVTGLNEQFF. CDR3 coding DNA: TGTGCCAGTACGGTAACAGGCCTCAATGAGCAGTTCTTC. The chain uses TRBV19 and TRBJ2-1; tentatively, D is TRBD1 (5 bases). CDR1 is LNHDA and CDR2 is SQIVND in the germline V gene (reference sequence). The CDR3 totals 13 residues. V was pared by 7 bases and J by 6 bases, with 13 bases between.

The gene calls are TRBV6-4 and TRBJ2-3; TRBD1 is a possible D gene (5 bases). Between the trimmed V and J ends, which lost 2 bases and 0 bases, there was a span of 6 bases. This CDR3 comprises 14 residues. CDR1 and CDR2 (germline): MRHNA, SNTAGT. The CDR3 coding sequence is TGTGCCAGCAGTGACGGGGCTAGCACAGATACGCAGTATTTT. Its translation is CASSDGASTDTQYF.

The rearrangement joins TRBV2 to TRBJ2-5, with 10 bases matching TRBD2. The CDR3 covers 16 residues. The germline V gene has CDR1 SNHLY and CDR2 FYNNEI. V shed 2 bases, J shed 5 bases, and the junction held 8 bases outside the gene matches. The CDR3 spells CASSERGLSGGETQYF. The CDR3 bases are TGTGCCAGCAGTGAAAGAGGTCTTAGCGGGGGGGAGACCCAGTACTTC.